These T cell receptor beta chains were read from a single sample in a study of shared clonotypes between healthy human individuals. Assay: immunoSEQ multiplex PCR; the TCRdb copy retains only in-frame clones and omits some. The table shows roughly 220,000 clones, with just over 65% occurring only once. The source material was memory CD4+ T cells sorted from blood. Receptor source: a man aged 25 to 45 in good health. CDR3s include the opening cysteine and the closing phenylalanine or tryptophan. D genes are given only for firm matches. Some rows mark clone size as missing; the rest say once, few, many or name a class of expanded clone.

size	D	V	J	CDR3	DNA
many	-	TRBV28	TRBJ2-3	CASSLPGPHNTQYF	TGTGCCAGCAGTTTACCAGGGCCTCACAATACGCAGTATTTT
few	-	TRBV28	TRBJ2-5	CASSSGGGTQYF	TGTGCCAGCAGTTCTGGGGGCGGGACCCAGTACTTC
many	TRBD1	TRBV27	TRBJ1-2	CASSLVAGGQIGYTF	TGTGCCAGCAGTTTGGTTGCAGGGGGCCAAATCGGCTACACCTTC
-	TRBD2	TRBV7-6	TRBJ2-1	CASSNPLAGHYNEQFF	TGTGCCAGCAGCAACCCCCTAGCGGGCCACTACAATGAGCAGTTCTTC
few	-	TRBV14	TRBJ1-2	CASSQESTGSGYTF	TGTGCCAGCAGCCAAGAAAGTACAGGGAGCGGCTACACCTTC
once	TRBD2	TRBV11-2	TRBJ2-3	CASRPTSGRTDTQYF	TGTGCCAGCAGACCGACTAGCGGGCGCACAGATACGCAGTATTTT
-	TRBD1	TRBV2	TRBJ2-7	CASSGAGGHNEQYF	TGTGCCAGCAGTGGTGCAGGGGGTCATAACGAGCAGTACTTC
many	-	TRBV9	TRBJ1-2	CASSVVGTNYGYTF	TGTGCCAGCAGCGTAGTCGGGACTAACTATGGCTACACCTTC
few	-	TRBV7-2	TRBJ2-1	CASSSVRDGEQFF	TGTGCCAGCAGCTCCGTGCGGGACGGTGAGCAGTTCTTC
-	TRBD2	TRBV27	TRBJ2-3	CASSLGLAGDTQYF	TGTGCCAGCAGTTTAGGCCTAGCGGGAGATACGCAGTATTTT
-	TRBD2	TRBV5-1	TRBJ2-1	CASSFSGLAGNNEQFF	TGCGCCAGCAGCTTCTCCGGGCTAGCGGGGAACAATGAGCAGTTCTTC
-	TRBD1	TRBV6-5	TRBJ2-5	CASSYEGQRQETQYF	TGTGCCAGCAGTTACGAGGGACAGAGACAAGAGACCCAGTACTTC
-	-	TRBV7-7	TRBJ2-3	CASSLQASTDTQYF	TGTGCCAGCAGCTTACAAGCAAGCACAGATACGCAGTATTTT
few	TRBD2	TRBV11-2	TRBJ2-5	CASSPLAGGPWETQYF	TGTGCCAGCAGCCCACTAGCGGGAGGGCCTTGGGAGACCCAGTACTTC
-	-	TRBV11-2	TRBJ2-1	CASSLFQEQQFF	TGTGCCAGCAGCTTGTTCCAGGAGCAGCAGTTCTTC
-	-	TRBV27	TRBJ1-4	CASPGRVSTANEKLFF	TGTGCCAGCCCGGGTAGGGTCTCTACAGCCAATGAAAAACTGTTTTTT
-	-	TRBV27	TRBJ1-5	CASSSPFSNQPQHF	TGTGCCAGCAGTTCGCCATTCAGCAATCAGCCCCAGCATTTT
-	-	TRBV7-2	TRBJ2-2	CASSLGPALYTGELFF	TGTGCCAGCAGCTTAGGGCCGGCACTCTACACCGGGGAGCTGTTTTTT
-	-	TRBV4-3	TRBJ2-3	CASSQEPGRGNTQYF	TGCGCCAGCAGCCAAGAGCCAGGGCGGGGCAATACGCAGTATTTT
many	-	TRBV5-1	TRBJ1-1	CASSSDSYWTEAFF	TGCGCCAGCAGCTCGGACAGCTACTGGACTGAAGCTTTCTTT
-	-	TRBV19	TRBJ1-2	CASMAGQSTYGYTF	TGTGCCAGTATGGCAGGACAGAGTACCTATGGCTACACCTTC
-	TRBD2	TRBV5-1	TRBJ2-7	CASSLAVAGVYEQYF	TGCGCCAGCAGCTTGGCCGTGGCGGGAGTCTACGAGCAGTACTTC
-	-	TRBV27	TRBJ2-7	CASSIRGVAYEQYF	TGTGCCAGCAGTATCAGGGGAGTAGCCTACGAGCAGTACTTC